Following are 24 T cell receptor beta chains from one sample sequenced in a study of blood T cell repertoires in COVID-19. Only in-frame clones appear in the TCRdb table, and some are missing; sequencing was by immunoSEQ multiplex PCR. The data contain around 700,000 clones, 80% to 90% of them singletons. The sequenced sample was peripheral blood. Every receptor here comes from a woman aged 18-29 years with acute or convalescent COVID-19.

The gene calls are TRBV4-1 and TRBJ1-2; 11 bases align to TRBD1. The CDR3 extends over 15 amino acids. With V trimmed by 2 bases and J by 7 bases, 6 bases remained unmatched. The V gene's germline CDR1 is MGHRA and CDR2 YSYEKL. The CDR3 nucleotides are TGCGCCAGCAGCCAACCCGGACAGGGGGCGCGTGGCTACACCTTC. This encodes CASSQPGQGARGYTF.

This chain links TRBV6-5 with TRBJ1-1; D is unresolved. Deletions cut 5 bases from V and 0 bases from J, with 7 bases between. The CDR3 sequence is 13 residues long. In germline, CDR1 is MNHEY, CDR2 SVGAGI. For the CDR3, the DNA is TGTGCCAGCAGTACTACGTTGAACACTGAAGCTTTCTTT. This sequence encodes CASSTTLNTEAFF.

This clone was detected only once. This sequence joins TRBV6-5 and TRBJ1-4; weak D call: TRBD1 (5 bases). V lost 7 bases and J 3 bases, leaving 12 bases between the germline ends. CDR3 length equals 14 residues. Germline assignment: CDR1 MNHEY and CDR2 SVGAGI. The CDR3 coding sequence is TGTGCCAGCAAATTTGGGGGGGCTAATGAAAAACTGTTTTTT. It specifies CASKFGGANEKLFF.

J is TRBJ2-7 and V is TRBV11-2, with 11 bases aligning to TRBD1. V lost 1 base to trimming and J lost 2 bases; unmatched junction nucleotides: 4. This CDR3 region has 16 residues. Germline V gene data show CDR1 as SGHAT and CDR2 as FQNNGV. The CDR3, as DNA: TGTGCCAGCAGCTTAGTTGCGGGACAGGGGGCCTACGAGCAGTACTTC. Protein product: CASSLVAGQGAYEQYF.

With respect to this clone: Different DNA sequences within this sample yield the same CDR3. The gene calls are TRBV29-1 and TRBJ2-3; D remains unclear. Germline-derived CDR1 and CDR2 are SQVTM and ANQGSEA. V was shortened by 6 bases and J by 0 bases, with 7 bases between the two germline ends. The CDR3 is made up of 12 amino acids. The CDR3, as DNA: TGCAGCGTCGCAGGCAGCACAGATACGCAGTATTTT. Translation gives CSVAGSTDTQYF.

V gene TRBV6-1 combines with J gene TRBJ1-2, with D tentatively TRBD1 (5 bases). This CDR3 spans 16 amino acids. Germline V gives CDR1 MNHNS, CDR2 SASEGT. Trimming removed 3 bases at V and 4 bases at J, with 18 bases between. CDR3 coding DNA: TGTGCCAGCAGTGAGCCGACAGTGGAACCCGGCTATGGCTACACCTTC. Translated: CASSEPTVEPGYGYTF.

This chain connects TRBV4-1 to TRBJ1-2; D not resolved. CDR3 length: 13 amino acids. V was clipped by 2 bases and J by 8 bases, with 12 bases between them. The germline V gene encodes CDR1 MGHRA and CDR2 YSYEKL. CDR3 DNA: TGCGCCAGCAGCCAACTTGGCAGGAGGGGCTACACCTTC. This codes for CASSQLGRRGYTF.

The chain couples TRBV7-6 to TRBJ2-2, with D maybe TRBD1 (6 bases). The V end lost 5 bases, the J end lost 1 base, and 11 bases lay between the germline ends. This CDR3 comprises 15 residues. Germline values: CDR1 SGHVS, CDR2 FNYEAQ. The CDR3 DNA reads as TGTGCCAGCAGCCCCCTAGGGGGGAACACCGGGGAGCTGTTTTTT. This codes for CASSPLGGNTGELFF.

The J gene is TRBJ1-1, the V gene TRBV2, with D maybe TRBD1 (6 bases). Trimming took off 11 bases at V and 7 bases at J, with 20 bases between the two ends. There are 13 residues in the CDR3. Germline V gene lookup returns CDR1 SNHLY and CDR2 FYNNEI. CDR3 DNA: TGTGCCGCCAGGGGCGACGGGTTTGGTGAAGCTTTCTTT. This sequence encodes CAARGDGFGEAFF.

The rearrangement uses TRBV2 and TRBJ2-1, with TRBD1 matching 8 bases. Germline V gives CDR1 SNHLY, CDR2 FYNNEI. The CDR3 spans 14 residues. The J segment lost 9 bases and the V segment lost 2 bases, leaving 6 bases of the junction unmatched. CDR3 in DNA: TGTGCCAGCAGTGAATTCTTCCAGGGGGCTGAGCAGTTCTTC. Translating gives CASSEFFQGAEQFF.

The chain couples TRBV10-3 to TRBJ1-3; 9 positions agree with TRBD1. The J segment lost 2 bases and the V segment lost 4 bases, leaving 3 bases of the junction unmatched. CDR3 length: 15 amino acids. Germline CDR1 and CDR2: ENHRY and SYGVKD. The CDR3 loop is CAISVGTGTGNTIYF. CDR3 bases: TGTGCCATCAGTGTGGGGACAGGGACTGGAAACACCATATATTTT.

The chain carries TRBV30 and TRBJ2-7; D is perhaps TRBD1 (6 bases). With 5 bases removed from V and 4 bases from J, the gap between germline ends came to 9 bases. This CDR3 contains 11 residues. Germline CDR1 reads GTSNPN; CDR2 reads SVGIG (reference sequence). The CDR3 sequence is CAWGTLYEQYF. Here the CDR3 DNA reads TGTGCCTGGGGGACACTATACGAGCAGTACTTC.

The V and J genes are TRBV9 and TRBJ2-1; the D gene is possibly TRBD2 (6 bases). Germline CDR1 and CDR2: SGDLS and YYNGEE. This CDR3 is 13 amino acids long. Trimming took 4 bases from V and 4 from J, leaving 9 bases between them. The CDR3 loop reads CASSPTSYNEQFF. As DNA, the CDR3 is TGTGCCAGCAGCCCGACTAGTTACAATGAGCAGTTCTTC.

The chain employs TRBV6-5 and TRBJ2-7; D unresolved. Germline values: CDR1 MNHEY, CDR2 SVGAGI. The germline V and J ends were trimmed by 8 bases and 0 bases, with 11 bases remaining between them. The CDR3 loop spans 13 amino acids. CDR3 nucleotides: TGTGCCAGCTCCTATGAGGACTCCTACGAGCAGTACTTC. Amino acid sequence: CASSYEDSYEQYF.

This clone has a handful of counts. This chain uses TRBV4-2 with TRBJ1-1; D perhaps matches TRBD1 (6 bases). The CDR3 has 14 amino acids. Deletions cut 2 bases from V and 5 bases from J, with 12 bases between. From germline, CDR1 is LGHNA and CDR2 YNFKEQ. The CDR3 region has the DNA TGTGCCAGCAGCCAAACAGGGTCCCTGACTGAAGCTTTCTTT. This sequence encodes CASSQTGSLTEAFF.

In regard to this clone: One end of the junction fails to match germline, which may point to a read error. The rearrangement uses TRBV10-1 and TRBJ1-2; tentative D call: TRBD1 (6 bases). There are 12 residues in the CDR3. In germline, CDR1 is WNHNN, CDR2 SYGVQD (reference sequence). The chain's CDR3 is CASNGTSYGYTF. The CDR3 DNA reads as TGCGCCAGCAACGGGACAAGCTATGGCTATACCTTC.

This chain links TRBV6-1 with TRBJ1-3; D is unresolved. The CDR3 runs 14 residues. Germline V gives CDR1 MNHNS, CDR2 SASEGT. Deletions cut 2 bases from V and 4 bases from J, with 9 bases between. CDR3 bases: TGTGCCAGCAGTGAATTTGTGGGCGGAAACACCATATATTTT. This sequence encodes CASSEFVGGNTIYF.

The chain recombines TRBV2 with TRBJ2-7; D possibly corresponds to TRBD1 (6 bases). This CDR3 is 14 amino acids long. V gave up 7 bases and J gave up 0 bases, with 13 bases separating them. CDR1 and CDR2 from the germline V gene are SNHLY and FYNNEI. CDR3 sequence reads: CASNADSISYEQYF. The DNA for the CDR3 is TGTGCCAGCAACGCGGACAGCATCTCCTACGAGCAGTACTTC.

In DNA, the CDR3 is TGTGCCAGCTTTGGAGAAACAGATACGCAGTATTTT. This sequence encodes CASFGETDTQYF. This chain uses TRBV2 with TRBJ2-3; D remains ambiguous. Trimming stripped 8 bases from V and 3 bases from J, with 9 bases between. Germline CDR1 is SNHLY and CDR2 is FYNNEI. The CDR3 sequence is 12 residues long.

This clone came up once. The genes are TRBV7-2 and TRBJ1-2; D perhaps matches TRBD1 (5 bases). V was cut by 5 bases and J by 6 bases, with 25 bases left in between. CDR1 and CDR2 from the germline V gene are SGHTA and FQGNSA. The CDR3 loop spans 17 amino acids. This CDR3 reads CASSPRLTATLYDGYTF. CDR3 nucleotide sequence: TGTGCCAGCAGCCCCCGATTGACAGCGACCCTCTATGATGGCTACACCTTC.

This rearrangement joins TRBV9 to TRBJ1-1; 9 bases line up with TRBD1. Trimming cost V 1 base and J 2 bases; bases outside gene matches: 3. The CDR3 totals 15 residues. Germline V gene lookup returns CDR1 SGDLS and CDR2 YYNGEE. CDR3 loop: CASSVTGGRNTEAFF. DNA of the CDR3: TGTGCCAGCAGCGTAACAGGGGGCCGCAACACTGAAGCTTTCTTT.

The chain carries TRBV21-1 and TRBJ2-5; whether TRBD1, the table's D call, matches the DNA was not checked. TRBV21-1 is a pseudogene. The length of the CDR3 is 14 residues. The CDR3 loop is CATSTGLYQETQYF. The CDR3 DNA sequence: TGTGCCACCTCGACAGGCCTGTACCAAGAGACCCAGTACTTC.

The chain recombines TRBV14 with TRBJ1-1; weak D call: TRBD1 (5 bases). The CDR3 spans 15 residues. Germline CDR1 is SGHDN and CDR2 is FVKESK. V was trimmed by 1 base and J by 0 bases, leaving 9 bases between them. CDR3: CASSQGQGMNTEAFF. The CDR3 DNA sequence: TGTGCCAGCAGCCAAGGGCAGGGTATGAACACTGAAGCTTTCTTT.

The count of this clone is one. This rearrangement joins TRBV5-1 to TRBJ2-1; tentatively, D is TRBD1 (5 bases). Germline V gene data show CDR1 as SGHRS and CDR2 as YFSETQ. V dropped 0 bases and J dropped 7 bases, with 11 bases sitting between them. This CDR3 spans 14 amino acids. This CDR3 is CASSLGQSTNEQFF. The CDR3 bases are TGCGCCAGCAGCTTGGGACAGTCAACAAATGAGCAGTTCTTC.